This T cell receptor (beta chain) emerged from a study of blood T cell repertoires in COVID-19. Study-level information: PBMCs, B-cell-depleted T cells, or T cells were the source of the cDNA or gDNA that made up the material.

The authors' processing: The authors estimated nucleated cell counts from reference gene primer amplification. The protocol was immunoSEQ multiplex PCR, while the TCRdb copy is restricted to in-frame clones and leaves out a portion. V, J and clone size were drawn from that table, and D and trimming were deduced from the DNA. The table has roughly 80,000 clones, approximately 80% seen once. Trimming took 4 bases from V and 0 from J; bases not matched to a gene: 1. CDR1 LGHDT and CDR2 YNNKEL come from the germline V gene (reference sequence). This CDR3 region has 15 residues. This clone showed up just once.

The sample consisted of peripheral blood. The chain carries TRBV3-1 (or the pseudogene TRBV3-2) and TRBJ2-1, with 9 bases matching TRBD1. This sequence originates from a man older than 75 with acute or convalescent COVID-19. In DNA, the CDR3 is TGTGCCAGCAGCCCGACAGGGGGCTCCTACAATGAGCAGTTCTTC. It yields the protein CASSPTGGSYNEQFF.